The 28 T cell receptor beta chains reported below all come from one sample, sequenced in a study of T cell responses to AZD1222 COVID-19 vaccine. This table comes from immunoSEQ multiplex PCR, and its TCRdb copy is limited to in-frame clones, with some not included. Among roughly 55,000 clones, around nine tenths were seen once, and the ten largest hold less than 5%. This specimen consisted of peripheral blood, obtained on day 0 of AZD1222 vaccination. The receptors here all came from an adult in good health.

This clone was seen only once. The V call is TRBV29-1, the J call TRBJ2-1, with 7 bases that match TRBD1. V lost 6 bases, J lost 2 bases, and 7 bases stayed unmatched. The CDR3 is 14 residues long. CDR1 and CDR2 (germline): SQVTM, ANQGSEA. This CDR3 reads CSVSRDSTYNEQFF. The CDR3 nucleotides are TGCAGCGTGTCCCGGGACAGCACCTACAATGAGCAGTTCTTC.

The V call is TRBV18, the J call TRBJ2-1; 7 bases are a match to TRBD2. Unmatched junction bases numbered 3, after V lost 4 bases and J lost 0 bases. The CDR3 sequence is 15 residues long. Per germline, CDR1 KGHSH and CDR2 LQKENI. The CDR3 loop is CASSRSGLSYNEQFF. The CDR3 DNA is TGTGCCAGCTCACGTAGCGGGCTCTCCTACAATGAGCAGTTCTTC.

The chain joins TRBV28 to TRBJ2-5, with 10 bases that match TRBD1. The CDR3 is made up of 12 amino acids. The germline gives CDR1 MDHEN, CDR2 SYDVKM. V lost 6 bases to trimming and J lost 10 bases; unmatched junction nucleotides: 5. CDR3 in amino acids: CASSRDRGIQYF. For the CDR3, the DNA is TGTGCCAGCAGCCGGGACAGGGGAATCCAGTACTTC. Supplemented by reference TRBV28 and TRBJ2-5, the full variable domain reads DVKVTQSSRYLVKRTGEKVFLECVQDMDHENMFWYRQDPGLGLRLIYFSYDVKMKEKGDIPEGYSVSREKKERFSLILESASTNQTSMYLCASSRDRGIQYFGPGTRLLVL.

This chain links TRBV4-3 with TRBJ2-5; 7 positions agree with TRBD2. Germline V gives CDR1 LGHNA, CDR2 YSLEER. This CDR3 has 15 amino acids. V lost 0 bases to trimming and J lost 4 bases; unmatched junction nucleotides: 5. The CDR3 sequence: CASSQERGGGETQYF. The CDR3 DNA reads as TGCGCCAGCAGCCAAGAAAGGGGCGGGGGAGAGACCCAGTACTTC.

The V gene is TRBV10-3, the J gene TRBJ1-1; the match to TRBD1 covers 12 bases. J was trimmed by 11 bases and V by 5 bases; bases with no gene match: 6. Germline V CDR1 and CDR2: ENHRY, SYGVKD. The CDR3 is 13 residues long. The CDR3 region has the DNA TGTGCCATCAGTCCGGGACAGGGGGCTACGGCTTTCTTT. The encoded protein is CAISPGQGATAFF.

The CDR3 reads CASSPRTGSYNEQFF. The DNA for the CDR3 is TGTGCCAGCAGCCCAAGGACAGGCTCCTACAATGAGCAGTTCTTC. The chain has TRBV11-2 and TRBJ2-1; 7 positions match TRBD1. The length of the CDR3 is 15 residues. Germline loops: CDR1 SGHAT, CDR2 FQNNGV. V was clipped by 5 bases and J by 0 bases; unmatched bases: 4.

V gene TRBV4-2 combines with J gene TRBJ1-2; D unresolved. V was clipped by 0 bases and J by 4 bases, with 15 bases between them. Germline V gene lookup returns CDR1 LGHNA and CDR2 YNFKEQ. The CDR3 loop spans 16 amino acids. The CDR3 nucleotides read TGTGCCAGCAGCCAAGAGCAGGCTAGTAATGGCTATGGCTACACCTTC. Its translation: CASSQEQASNGYGYTF.

This clone was detected only once. The rearrangement joins TRBV12-3 or TRBV12-4 to TRBJ1-6; no clear D gene. The CDR3 loop spans 13 amino acids. V shed 7 bases and J shed 3 bases, with 7 bases lying between them. CDR3 amino acids: CASMGYYNSPLHF. DNA for the CDR3: TGTGCCAGCATGGGCTACTATAATTCACCCCTCCACTTT.

There are a few counts of this clone. Within the sample, other DNA sequences also encode this same CDR3. This chain joins TRBV19 and TRBJ1-2, with D perhaps TRBD1 (6 bases). The V end lost 4 bases, the J end lost 2 bases, and 8 bases lay between the germline ends. CDR1 is LNHDA, CDR2 SQIVND, per germline (reference sequence). This CDR3 has 13 amino acids. The CDR3 sequence: CASSKQGNYGYTF. The CDR3 coding sequence is TGTGCCAGTAGTAAACAGGGAAACTATGGCTACACCTTC.

This clone has only one observation. J is TRBJ1-2 and V is TRBV6-1; D gene unclear. In germline, CDR1 is MNHNS, CDR2 SASEGT. V was pared by 3 bases and J by 6 bases, with 8 bases between. There are 12 residues in the CDR3. The DNA of the CDR3 is TGTGCCAGCAGTGATCCTGGGAATGGCTACACCTTC. Its protein is CASSDPGNGYTF.

J is TRBJ2-1 and V is TRBV5-6, with D possibly being TRBD1 (6 bases). From germline, CDR1 is SGHDT and CDR2 YYEEEE. Trimming took 4 bases from V and 1 from J, leaving 12 bases between them. The CDR3 length is 15 residues. CDR3 loop: CASSRGSTSYNEQFF. CDR3 nucleotide sequence: TGTGCCAGCAGCAGGGGGTCCACTTCCTACAATGAGCAGTTCTTC.

This chain uses TRBV6-5 with TRBJ1-1; D possibly corresponds to TRBD1 (5 bases). V was clipped by 2 bases and J by 3 bases, with 13 bases between them. This CDR3 region has 15 residues. Germline values: CDR1 MNHEY, CDR2 SVGAGI. CDR3 DNA sequence: TGTGCCAGCAGTTACAGTGTTGGGGGGGACACTGAAGCTTTCTTT. Protein: CASSYSVGGDTEAFF.

V usage is TRBV4-2 and J usage is TRBJ2-6, with 8 nucleotides matching TRBD1. Looked up from germline, CDR1 is LGHNA and CDR2 is YNFKEQ. The J segment lost 4 bases and the V segment lost 4 bases, leaving 21 bases of the junction unmatched. The CDR3 has 21 amino acids. This CDR3 is CASSPLPGQEDPWRGANVLTF. DNA for the CDR3: TGTGCCAGCAGCCCACTACCGGGACAGGAGGACCCCTGGCGGGGGGCCAACGTCCTGACTTTC.

The chain recombines TRBV27 with TRBJ1-1; D is undetermined. The V and J ends lost 7 bases and 0 bases respectively, with 9 bases between them. This CDR3 spans 13 amino acids. Germline V gene data show CDR1 as MNHEY and CDR2 as SMNVEV (reference sequence). The CDR3: CASKSSLNTEAFF. The CDR3 DNA follows: TGTGCCAGCAAGAGTTCCTTGAACACTGAAGCTTTCTTT.

The V call is TRBV3-1 (or the pseudogene TRBV3-2), the J call TRBJ2-7, with D uncertain. V was cut by 4 bases and J by 3 bases, with 10 bases left in between. This CDR3 is built from 13 residues. Germline V gene data show CDR1 as LGHDT and CDR2 as YNNKEL (reference sequence). The CDR3 DNA is TGTGCCAGCAGCCCGATGGGCGTCTACGAGCAGTACTTC. Protein product: CASSPMGVYEQYF.

J is TRBJ2-7 and V is TRBV6-5, with D perhaps assigned TRBD1 or TRBD2 (5 bases each). The CDR3 totals 15 residues. Looked up from germline, CDR1 is MNHEY and CDR2 is SVGAGI. The V end was cut by 6 bases, the J end by 0 bases, with 15 bases between. The CDR3 DNA reads TGTGCCAGCAGGAAAGCGGACACCTACTCCTACGAGCAGTACTTC. Protein sequence: CASRKADTYSYEQYF.

The chain is built from TRBV27 and TRBJ2-3; possible D gene TRBD1, 6 bases. The germline V gene encodes CDR1 MNHEY and CDR2 SMNVEV (reference sequence). The CDR3 totals 15 residues. Trimming pared 6 bases from V and 2 bases from J, leaving 15 bases between. CDR3 in amino acids: CASRPWDTFTDTQYF. The CDR3 DNA sequence: TGTGCCAGCAGACCGTGGGACACCTTCACAGATACGCAGTATTTT.

The rearrangement links TRBV7-2 to TRBJ1-5; tentatively, D is TRBD1 (6 bases). Germline lookup yields CDR1 SGHTA and CDR2 FQGNSA. V was cut by 5 bases and J by 1 base, with 12 bases left in between. The CDR3 contains 15 residues. For the CDR3, the DNA is TGTGCCAGCAGCCCTACAGGGTTGAGCAATCAGCCCCAGCATTTT. Its translation: CASSPTGLSNQPQHF.

A few counts support this clone. V is TRBV7-2 and J is TRBJ1-1, with 7 bases that match TRBD1. Germline assignment: CDR1 SGHTA and CDR2 FQGNSA. This CDR3 comprises 14 residues. V was pared by 4 bases and J by 4 bases, with 6 bases of the junction left unmatched. CDR3 nucleotides: TGTGCCAGCAGCTCATACAGGGGATCCACTGAAGCTTTCTTT. As protein: CASSSYRGSTEAFF.

This clone was seen only once. V and J are TRBV3-1 (or the pseudogene TRBV3-2) and TRBJ1-2; D unresolved. Germline V CDR1 and CDR2: LGHDT, YNNKEL (reference sequence). Between the trimmed V and J ends, which lost 0 bases and 5 bases, there was a span of 25 bases. The CDR3 contains 19 residues. Here the CDR3 reads CASSQDSPRNLGQRYGYTF. CDR3 sequence (DNA): TGTGCCAGCAGCCAAGATTCTCCCCGGAACCTCGGGCAGCGGTATGGCTACACCTTC.

This chain links TRBV2 with TRBJ2-3; 7 nucleotides align to TRBD2. The CDR3 has 12 residues. Germline V gene lookup returns CDR1 SNHLY and CDR2 FYNNEI. V trimming: 8 bases; J trimming: 5 bases; junction bases outside the gene matches: 4. The CDR3 spells CASAPGGDTQYF. The CDR3 DNA reads TGTGCCAGCGCACCGGGGGGAGATACGCAGTATTTT.

This clone showed up just a few times. This rearrangement joins TRBV27 to TRBJ2-7; 7 nucleotides agree with TRBD1. CDR1 MNHEY and CDR2 SMNVEV come from the germline V gene (reference sequence). J lost 10 bases, V lost 3 bases, and 15 bases had no gene match. The CDR3 runs 15 residues. CDR3 protein: CASSFSPGQKSPQYF. The CDR3 DNA reads TGTGCCAGCAGTTTTTCCCCGGGACAGAAATCCCCCCAGTACTTC.

The CDR3 here is CASSVDGTAQSEQFF. The CDR3 DNA follows: TGTGCCAGCAGCGTAGATGGGACAGCCCAGAGTGAGCAGTTCTTC. V gene TRBV9 combines with J gene TRBJ2-1; 7 positions agree with TRBD1. CDR1 and CDR2 from the germline V gene are SGDLS and YYNGEE. This CDR3 contains 15 residues. The J segment lost 9 bases and the V segment lost 0 bases, leaving 9 bases of the junction unmatched.

This clone was found once. The rearrangement links TRBV24-1 to TRBJ2-1; TRBD1 might be the D (7 bases). CDR3 length: 16 residues. V was trimmed by 3 bases and J by 5 bases, leaving 16 bases between them. Germline V lookup: CDR1 KGHDR, CDR2 SFDVKD. CDR3: CATSDPRGDRHNEQFF. The DNA of the CDR3 is TGTGCCACCAGTGATCCCCGCGGGGACAGACACAATGAGCAGTTCTTC.

The rearrangement uses TRBV7-9 and TRBJ1-1; tentative D call: TRBD1 (5 bases). This CDR3 is built from 16 residues. Trimming removed 5 bases from V and 3 bases from J, with 19 bases in between. Germline V lookup: CDR1 SEHNR, CDR2 FQNEAQ (reference sequence). CDR3 sequence reads: CASSPGWADLDTEAFF. CDR3 DNA: TGTGCCAGCAGCCCAGGGTGGGCGGATTTGGACACTGAAGCTTTCTTT.

This clone appeared a single time. The rearrangement links TRBV6-1 to TRBJ1-5; no clear D. In germline, CDR1 is MNHNS, CDR2 SASEGT. This CDR3 has 14 residues. Trimming stripped 1 base from V and 3 bases from J, with 7 bases between. DNA for the CDR3: TGTGCCAGCAGTGAAGGTACGGACAATCAGCCCCAGCATTTT. Its translation: CASSEGTDNQPQHF.

The chain employs TRBV19 and TRBJ1-1; 7 bases are a match to TRBD1. The V gene end was trimmed by 7 bases and the J gene end by 0 bases; junction bases not matched to a gene: 5. The CDR3 extends over 14 amino acids. Germline-derived CDR1 and CDR2 are LNHDA and SQIVND (reference sequence). The CDR3 region is CASTDRLMNTEAFF. In nucleotides, the CDR3 is TGTGCCAGTACGGACAGGTTAATGAACACTGAAGCTTTCTTT.

The rearrangement links TRBV7-8 to TRBJ1-2, with TRBD1 matching 7 bases. The CDR3 loop spans 16 amino acids. V was pared by 1 base and J by 2 bases, with 7 bases of the junction left unmatched. Germline CDR1 is SGHVS and CDR2 is FQNEAQ. This chain's CDR3 is CASSLGASGQNYGYTF. The CDR3 DNA sequence: TGTGCCAGCAGCTTAGGGGCCTCGGGACAGAACTATGGCTACACCTTC.